This passage covers 21 T cell receptor beta chains from one sample sequenced in a study of OX40 agonist ivuxolimab in advanced cancers. Using immunoSEQ multiplex PCR, the repertoire was profiled, and TCRdb retains in-frame clones only, with some absent. Here the sample spans tens of thousands of clones, around 89% being singletons. Here the sequenced sample was CD4+ or CD8+ T cells sorted from blood, taken in a trial of the OX40 agonist ivuxolimab. All receptors come from an adult with an advanced solid tumor such as melanoma, head and neck, liver or kidney cancer.

The gene calls are TRBV29-1 and TRBJ1-1; 7 positions match TRBD1. The CDR3 is 13 amino acids. Germline V CDR1 and CDR2: SQVTM, ANQGSEA. V lost 5 bases and J lost 3; bases outside the gene matches: 6. DNA for the CDR3: TGCAGCGTTCGACAGGGCGGGGACACTGAAGCTTTCTTT. It yields the protein CSVRQGGDTEAFF.

The chain uses TRBV30 and TRBJ2-1; D is possibly TRBD2 (6 bases). V was shortened by 3 bases and J by 9 bases, with 15 bases between the two germline ends. Germline CDR1 and CDR2: GTSNPN and SVGIG (reference sequence). This CDR3 comprises 13 residues. This CDR3 reads CAWRGGMAGEQFF. The CDR3 nucleotides read TGTGCCTGGAGGGGCGGGATGGCTGGTGAGCAGTTCTTC.

J is TRBJ1-1 and V is TRBV29-1; D may be TRBD1 (5 bases). Germline CDR1 SQVTM, CDR2 ANQGSEA. V dropped 7 bases and J dropped 3 bases, with 9 bases sitting between them. The CDR3 spans 11 residues. Here the CDR3 reads CSAGGDTEAFF. CDR3 nucleotide sequence: TGCAGCGCTGGAGGGGACACTGAAGCTTTCTTT. Together with reference TRBV29-1 and TRBJ1-1, the CDR3 gives the full variable domain: SAVISQKPSRDICQRGTSLTIQCQVDSQVTMMFWYRQQPGQSLTLIATANQGSEATYESGFVIDKFPISRPNLTFSTLTVSNMSPEDSSIYLCSAGGDTEAFFGQGTRLTVV.

The chain combines TRBV30 with TRBJ2-5; 7 nucleotides align to TRBD2. V dropped 4 bases and J dropped 0; count of bases not matched to a gene: 2. Germline-derived CDR1 and CDR2 are GTSNPN and SVGIG (reference sequence). The length of the CDR3 is 13 residues. The CDR3 DNA reads TGTGCCTGGACTGGGACTAACCAAGAGACCCAGTACTTC. Translating gives CAWTGTNQETQYF.

The V and J genes are TRBV4-1 and TRBJ2-5; TRBD1 agrees at 8 bases. V trimming: 3 bases; J trimming: 7 bases; junction bases outside the gene matches: 13. CDR1 is MGHRA, CDR2 YSYEKL, per germline. The CDR3 spans 16 residues. CDR3 amino acids: CASSHPGQADLGTQYF. CDR3 in DNA: TGCGCCAGCAGCCACCCGGGACAGGCGGACCTTGGGACCCAGTACTTC.

This clone has a single count. The rearrangement joins TRBV5-6 to TRBJ2-2, with a weak D call TRBD2 (6 bases). V lost 0 bases and J lost 3, with 9 bases in between. Germline V gene data show CDR1 as SGHDT and CDR2 as YYEEEE. The CDR3 runs to 15 residues. The CDR3 coding sequence is TGTGCCAGCAGCTTGGGGGGAGGTGACACCGGGGAGCTGTTTTTT. It yields the protein CASSLGGGDTGELFF.

This chain uses TRBV29-1 with TRBJ2-7; 9 nucleotides match TRBD1. This CDR3 is built from 16 residues. The junction had 8 bases not matched to a gene; V was cut back by 0 bases and J by 2 bases. The germline gives CDR1 SQVTM, CDR2 ANQGSEA. In DNA, the CDR3 is TGCAGCGTTGAAGACCCTGGACAGGGGAATCCCTACGAGCAGTACTTC. Translating gives CSVEDPGQGNPYEQYF.

The V gene is TRBV2, the J gene TRBJ2-7; 7 nucleotides agree with TRBD2. V shed 1 base, J shed 3 bases, and the junction held 6 bases outside the gene matches. The CDR3 sequence is 15 residues long. CDR1 and CDR2 (germline): SNHLY, FYNNEI. The DNA for the CDR3 is TGTGCCAGCAGTGAAGTCCGGCTAGCGGTCTACGAGCAGTACTTC. It is translated as CASSEVRLAVYEQYF.

The rearrangement uses TRBV10-3 and TRBJ2-5; D gene unclear. The CDR3 length is 11 residues. V lost 11 bases to trimming and J lost 4 bases, with 11 bases between them. The germline V gene has CDR1 ENHRY and CDR2 SYGVKD. The chain's CDR3 is CAVTAGETQYF. CDR3 DNA sequence: TGTGCCGTCACCGCAGGAGAGACCCAGTACTTC.

In DNA form, the CDR3 reads TGTGCCAGCAGCTTTGACTCGGGGATATCGCGATCCTACGAGCAGTACTTC. Translating it yields CASSFDSGISRSYEQYF. The V and J genes are TRBV12-1 and TRBJ2-7; TRBD2, the D gene given by the table, was not confirmed from the DNA. TRBV12-1 is a documented pseudogene. The CDR3 covers 17 residues.

This clone was recorded once. In DNA form, the CDR3 reads TGTGCCAGCTCACCACCCTTGGGAAACACTGAAGCTTTCTTT. Amino acids: CASSPPLGNTEAFF. The rearrangement links TRBV18 to TRBJ1-1; no clear D gene. Germline V gene sequence: CDR1 KGHSH, CDR2 LQKENI. The CDR3 consists of 14 residues. Trimming removed 0 bases from V and 2 bases from J, with 7 bases in between.

The CDR3 protein is CASSYPPSGRSSYEQYF. CDR3 in DNA: TGCGCCAGCAGCTACCCACCCTCAGGACGGAGCTCCTACGAGCAGTACTTC. The chain links TRBV23-1 to TRBJ2-7, with no clear D. TRBV23-1 is treated as an ORF (open reading frame) with a function not yet certain. Trimming stripped 6 bases from V and 0 bases from J, with 21 bases between. The CDR3 is 17 residues long.

V and J are TRBV27 and TRBJ2-2; 11 nucleotides align to TRBD2. Germline assignment: CDR1 MNHEY and CDR2 SMNVEV (reference sequence). The junction had 2 bases not matched to a gene; V was cut back by 6 bases and J by 5 bases. This CDR3 region has 14 residues. CDR3 residues: CASRLAGATGELFF. The DNA of the CDR3 is TGTGCCAGCAGACTAGCGGGAGCTACCGGGGAGCTGTTTTTT.

V gene TRBV19 combines with J gene TRBJ2-7; TRBD1 is a possible D gene (6 bases). The CDR3 extends over 14 amino acids. Trimming removed 4 bases at V and 2 bases at J, with 12 bases between. Germline CDR1 and CDR2: LNHDA and SQIVND (reference sequence). Written as DNA, the CDR3 is TGTGCCAGTAGTAAAGAACAGGGCGCCTACGAGCAGTACTTC. Amino acid sequence: CASSKEQGAYEQYF. Looking up the rest from reference TRBV19 and TRBJ2-7 gives the full variable domain: DGGITQSPKYLFRKEGQNVTLSCEQNLNHDAMYWYRQDPGQGLRLIYYSQIVNDFQKGDIAEGYSVSREKKESFPLTVTSAQKNPTAFYLCASSKEQGAYEQYFGPGTRLTVT.

The CDR3 loop reads CASSVHVSYEQYF. CDR3 nucleotides: TGTGCCAGCAGTGTACACGTCTCCTACGAGCAGTACTTC. The chain joins TRBV2 to TRBJ2-7; D is unclear. The V and J ends lost 4 bases and 0 bases respectively, with 7 bases between them. The CDR3 has 13 amino acids. Germline-derived CDR1 and CDR2 are SNHLY and FYNNEI.

The chain carries TRBV5-6 and TRBJ2-1; D might be TRBD2 (5 bases). This CDR3 has 17 amino acids. Germline V gene lookup returns CDR1 SGHDT and CDR2 YYEEEE. V lost 1 base to trimming and J lost 7 bases, with 21 bases between them. The CDR3 DNA follows: TGTGCCAGCAGCTTGCATTTCTTTGCTAGCTGGGGAAATGAGCAGTTCTTC. Amino acid sequence: CASSLHFFASWGNEQFF.

The V gene is TRBV7-9, the J gene TRBJ1-4; no definite D call. Trimming took off 1 base at V and 5 bases at J, with 11 bases between the two ends. CDR1 is SEHNR, CDR2 FQNEAQ, per germline (reference sequence). The CDR3 is 15 residues long. CDR3 in DNA: TGTGCCAGCAGCTTAGGAGAGAGTAAGAATGAAAAACTGTTTTTT. It specifies CASSLGESKNEKLFF.

The rearrangement uses TRBV9 and TRBJ2-7; D is unresolved. Germline V lookup: CDR1 SGDLS, CDR2 YYNGEE. CDR3 length: 14 residues. V dropped 5 bases and J dropped 5 bases, with 17 bases sitting between them. The CDR3 DNA is TGTGCCAGCAGGATCTTAATGTGGAGCCACGAGCAGTACTTC. Encoded protein: CASRILMWSHEQYF. The full variable domain, its missing parts supplied by reference TRBV9 and TRBJ2-7, is DSGVTQTPKHLITATGQRVTLRCSPRSGDLSVYWYQQSLDQGLQFLIQYYNGEERAKGNILERFSAQQFPDLHSELNLSSLELGDSALYFCASRILMWSHEQYFGPGTRLTVT.

The genes are TRBV29-1 and TRBJ2-1; 12 bases agree with TRBD2. In germline, CDR1 is SQVTM, CDR2 ANQGSEA. The CDR3 is 15 amino acids. The trim removed 3 bases at V and 7 bases at J, leaving 7 bases unmatched. The CDR3 bases are TGCAGCGTTGACTCTAGCGGGAGGGCCCTTAATGAGCAGTTCTTC. It codes for CSVDSSGRALNEQFF.

V and J are TRBV28 and TRBJ1-5; D unclear. The CDR3 covers 15 residues. The germline V gene encodes CDR1 MDHEN and CDR2 SYDVKM. Trimming took off 2 bases at V and 3 bases at J, with 11 bases between the two ends. CDR3 nucleotides: TGTGCCAGCAGTTTAGGTGCCAGGTCCAATCAGCCCCAGCATTTT. Its protein is CASSLGARSNQPQHF.

The genes are TRBV4-1 and TRBJ2-1; TRBD2 matches 13 bases. V trimming: 6 bases; J trimming: 0 bases; junction bases outside the gene matches: 11. The CDR3 is 19 amino acids. Germline V lookup: CDR1 MGHRA, CDR2 YSYEKL. The CDR3 is CASSPRTSGGWSSYNEQFF. The CDR3 nucleotides read TGCGCCAGCAGTCCCAGGACTAGCGGGGGATGGAGCTCCTACAATGAGCAGTTCTTC.